The sequence of this T cell receptor beta chain was determined in a study of vaccination and CD4 T cells after COVID-19. Trimming took 3 bases from V and 1 from J, leaving 15 bases between them. From germline, CDR1 is LNHNV and CDR2 YYDKDF (reference sequence). The CDR3 has 16 residues. The Oncomine TCR Beta short-read assay sequenced DNA from cultured CD4+ T cells. Each CDR3 protein is one row after TCRdb ran MiXCR on the PCR reads. The sample lists approximately 6,400 distinct CDR3 sequences; 48% were seen once. In regard to this clonotype: The antigen is not known.

The treatment is: approximately nine-day PBMC culture with coronavirus spike peptide pools or control peptides (ViraFEST assay). Ahead of the COVID-19 pandemic (2011-2018), the CD4+ T cells of the unexposed donor were collected. Cultures of PBMCs, 1.5 million to 2 million per well, were set up with 7.5 to 10 IU/ml IL-2 and 8 to 10 ug/ml peptide pools. Whenever cell numbers allowed, CD4+ T cells from unexposed donors were probed with SARS-CoV-2 S/N and four cold-coronavirus spikes. This chain connects TRBV15 to TRBJ1-1; possibly TRBD1 for D (5 bases). The sequenced material came from CD4+ T cells from blood, cultured in vitro. The receptor's source is a human donor in good health. CDR3 amino acids: CATSRGVVRENTEAFF. DNA for the CDR3: TGTGCCACCAGCAGGGGGGTTGTGAGGGAGAACACTGAAGCTTTCTTT.